The text below deals with one T cell receptor (beta chain). The data derive from a study of CD8 T cells in ankylosing spondylitis. Molecular-barcoded quantitative 5'-RACE produced these TCR beta libraries. TCRdb independently ran MiXCR on the 5' RACE reads; one entry per CDR3 protein. The data hold about 240,000 distinct CDR3 sequences, with about 10% observed a single time. Input material: blood, either unsorted or a sorted T cell fraction (not recorded which). This receptor was taken from a male donor with ankylosing spondylitis or in good health (not recorded which).

The CDR3: CASTLDASSGNTIYF. The CDR3 DNA sequence: TGTGCCAGCACCCTGGACGCTAGCTCTGGAAACACCATATATTTT. The rearrangement joins TRBV12-3 or TRBV12-4 to TRBJ1-3; unclear D gene. Trimming cost V 7 bases and J 0 bases, with 13 bases left between them. The CDR3 is 15 residues long.